This T cell receptor (beta chain) was captured by sequencing in a study of T cell responses to AZD1222 COVID-19 vaccine. Background on the study: Whether given at about 4 or about 12 weeks, second doses were pooled.

Sequencing used immunoSEQ multiplex PCR; TCRdb keeps in-frame clones, though not all of them. The sample records tens of thousands of clones, just over 90% being singletons. Study-level points and caveats: The reported proportion of spike-specific TCRs targeting unmutated variant regions was nearly half. Samples come after the peak T cell response, not at day 14. The CD4 TCRs associated with vaccination extended across spike and predominated at 160-218 and 743-854.

Germline loops: CDR1 MNHEY, CDR2 SVGAGI. Trimming took 7 bases from V and 6 from J; bases not matched to a gene: 6. The length of the CDR3 is 14 residues. Regarding this clone: As yet, its antigen is unknown.

The TCR comes from an adult in good health. The chain links TRBV6-5 to TRBJ2-1; 10 bases are shared with TRBD1. Sequencing was performed on peripheral blood, taken on day 0 of AZD1222 vaccination. The CDR3 loop is CASTPGQGINEQFF. In DNA form, the CDR3 reads TGTGCCAGCACCCCGGGACAGGGGATCAATGAGCAGTTCTTC.